This T cell receptor (beta chain) was captured by sequencing in a study of cytomegalovirus exposure and HLA in healthy donors. Study-wide context: Of the donors genotyped, 300 to 500 in all, 65% to 90% fell in the Caucasian-associated ancestry cluster.

PCR used 60 Vbeta primers and 13 Jbeta primers. Assay: immunoSEQ multiplex PCR; the TCRdb copy retains only in-frame clones and omits some. The table for this sample gives about 130,000 clones. CDR1 is LNHDA, CDR2 SQIVND, per germline (reference sequence). The ends were cut back, 2 bases at V and 6 bases at J, with 16 bases in the middle. CDR3 length equals 15 residues. The source is a woman aged 40 to 50 in good health and CMV-seropositive. Sequencing input: PBMCs. The J gene is TRBJ1-1, the V gene TRBV19; D possibly corresponds to TRBD1 (6 bases). The CDR3 region is CASSILPGRGAEAFF. CDR3 nucleotides: TGTGCCAGTAGTATACTGCCAGGGAGGGGGGCTGAAGCTTTCTTT.